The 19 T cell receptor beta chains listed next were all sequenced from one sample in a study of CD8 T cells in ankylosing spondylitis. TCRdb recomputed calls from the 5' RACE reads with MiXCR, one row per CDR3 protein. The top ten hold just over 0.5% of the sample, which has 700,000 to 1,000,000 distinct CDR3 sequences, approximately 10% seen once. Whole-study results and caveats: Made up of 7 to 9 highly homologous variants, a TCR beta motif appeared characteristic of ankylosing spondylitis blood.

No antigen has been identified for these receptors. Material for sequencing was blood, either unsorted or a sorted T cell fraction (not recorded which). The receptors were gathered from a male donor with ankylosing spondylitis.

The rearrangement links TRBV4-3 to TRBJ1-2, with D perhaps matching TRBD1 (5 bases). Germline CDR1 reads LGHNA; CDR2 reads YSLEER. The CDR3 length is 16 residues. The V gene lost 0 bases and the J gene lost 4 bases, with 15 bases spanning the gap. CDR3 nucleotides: TGCGCCAGCAGCCAAGACCTGACCGGGGCAAGCTATGGCTACACCTTC. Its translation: CASSQDLTGASYGYTF.

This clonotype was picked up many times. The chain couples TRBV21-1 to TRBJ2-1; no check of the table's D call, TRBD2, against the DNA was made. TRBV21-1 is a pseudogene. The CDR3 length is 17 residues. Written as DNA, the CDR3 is TGTGCCAGCAGCAAAGCGCTTGGACTAGCGGAGGCCCAGGACCAGTTCTTC. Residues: CASSKALGLAEAQDQFF.

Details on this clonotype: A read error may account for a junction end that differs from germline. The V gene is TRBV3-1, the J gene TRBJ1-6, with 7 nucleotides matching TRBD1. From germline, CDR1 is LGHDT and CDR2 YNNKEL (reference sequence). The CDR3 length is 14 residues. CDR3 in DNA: TGTGCCGGCAGCCAGAGGGGGCCGAATTCACCCCTCCACTTT. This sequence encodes CAGSQRGPNSPLHF.

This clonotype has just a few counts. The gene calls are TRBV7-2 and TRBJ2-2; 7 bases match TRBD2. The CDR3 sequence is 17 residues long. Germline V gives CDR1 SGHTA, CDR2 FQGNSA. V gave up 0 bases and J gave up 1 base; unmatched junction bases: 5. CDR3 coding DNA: TGTGCCAGCAGCTTAGCGCTAACTAGCGAGAACACCGGGGAGCTGTTTTTT. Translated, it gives CASSLALTSENTGELFF.

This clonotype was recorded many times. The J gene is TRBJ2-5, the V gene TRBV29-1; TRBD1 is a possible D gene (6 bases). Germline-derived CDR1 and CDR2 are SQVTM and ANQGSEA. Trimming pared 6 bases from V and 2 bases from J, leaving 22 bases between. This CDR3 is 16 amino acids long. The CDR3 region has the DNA TGCAGCGTCAGTGAGCCTCGTTACAGGGTTCAAGAGACCCAGTACTTC. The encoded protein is CSVSEPRYRVQETQYF.

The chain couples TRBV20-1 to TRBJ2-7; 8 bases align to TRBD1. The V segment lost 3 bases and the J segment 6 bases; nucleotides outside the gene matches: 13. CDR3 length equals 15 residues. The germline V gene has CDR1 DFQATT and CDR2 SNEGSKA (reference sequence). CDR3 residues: CSASQLGQGSFEQYF. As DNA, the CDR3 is TGCAGTGCTAGTCAGTTAGGACAGGGATCGTTCGAGCAGTACTTC.

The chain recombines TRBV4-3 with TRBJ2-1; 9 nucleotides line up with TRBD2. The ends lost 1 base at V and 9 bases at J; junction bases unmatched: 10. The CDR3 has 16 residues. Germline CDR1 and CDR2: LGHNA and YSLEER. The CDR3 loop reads CASSQGGLARGAEQFF. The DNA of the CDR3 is TGCGCCAGCAGCCAAGGGGGACTAGCTCGTGGGGCTGAGCAGTTCTTC.

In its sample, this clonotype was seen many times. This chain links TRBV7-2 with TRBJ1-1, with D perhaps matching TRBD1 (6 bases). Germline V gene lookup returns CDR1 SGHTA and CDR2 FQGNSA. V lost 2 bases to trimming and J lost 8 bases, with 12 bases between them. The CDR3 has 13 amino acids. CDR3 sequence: CASSLTGHREAFF. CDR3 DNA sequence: TGTGCCAGCAGCTTAACGGGACATCGCGAAGCTTTCTTT.

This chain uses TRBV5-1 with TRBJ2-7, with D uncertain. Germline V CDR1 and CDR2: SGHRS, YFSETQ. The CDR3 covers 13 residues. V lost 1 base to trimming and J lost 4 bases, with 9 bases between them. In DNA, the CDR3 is TGCGCCAGCAGCTTGTCTCCGGAGTACGAGCAGTACTTC. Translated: CASSLSPEYEQYF.

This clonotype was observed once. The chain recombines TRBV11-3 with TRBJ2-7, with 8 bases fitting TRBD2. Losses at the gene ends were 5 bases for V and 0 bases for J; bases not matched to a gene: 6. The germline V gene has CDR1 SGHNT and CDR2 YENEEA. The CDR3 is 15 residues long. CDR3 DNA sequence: TGTGCCAGCAGCCCCGGGAGCGGGAGCTCCTACGAGCAGTACTTC. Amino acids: CASSPGSGSSYEQYF.

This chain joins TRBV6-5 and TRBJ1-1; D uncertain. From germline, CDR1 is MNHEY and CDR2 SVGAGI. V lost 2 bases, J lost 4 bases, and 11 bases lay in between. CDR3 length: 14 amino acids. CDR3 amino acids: CASSYPDQPTEAFF. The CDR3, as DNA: TGTGCCAGCAGTTACCCCGACCAGCCCACTGAAGCTTTCTTT.

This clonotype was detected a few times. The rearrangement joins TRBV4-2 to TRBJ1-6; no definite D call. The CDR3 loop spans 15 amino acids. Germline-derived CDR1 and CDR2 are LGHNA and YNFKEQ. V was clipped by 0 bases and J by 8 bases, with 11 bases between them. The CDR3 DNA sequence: TGTGCCAGCAGCCAAGAGTCGGCCAGGTATTCACCCCTCCACTTT. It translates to CASSQESARYSPLHF.

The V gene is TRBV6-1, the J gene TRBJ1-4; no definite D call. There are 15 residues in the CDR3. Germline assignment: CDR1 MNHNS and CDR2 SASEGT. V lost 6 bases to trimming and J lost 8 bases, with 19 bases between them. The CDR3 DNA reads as TGTGCCAGCAGCCCGAGAAGAGGCCTAGGGGAAAAACTGTTTTTT. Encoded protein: CASSPRRGLGEKLFF.

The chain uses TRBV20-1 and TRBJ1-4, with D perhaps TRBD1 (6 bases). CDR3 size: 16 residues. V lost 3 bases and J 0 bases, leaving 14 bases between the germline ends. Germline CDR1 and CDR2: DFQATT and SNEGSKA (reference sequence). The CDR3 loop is CSASGGGTATNEKLFF. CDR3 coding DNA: TGCAGTGCTAGTGGAGGGGGAACTGCAACTAATGAAAAACTGTTTTTT.

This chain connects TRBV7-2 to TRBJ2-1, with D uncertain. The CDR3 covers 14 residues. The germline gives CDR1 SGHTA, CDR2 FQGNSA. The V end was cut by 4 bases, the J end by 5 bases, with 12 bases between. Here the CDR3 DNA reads TGTGCCAGCAGCTCCATACTGGGGAACAATGAGCAGTTCTTC. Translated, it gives CASSSILGNNEQFF.

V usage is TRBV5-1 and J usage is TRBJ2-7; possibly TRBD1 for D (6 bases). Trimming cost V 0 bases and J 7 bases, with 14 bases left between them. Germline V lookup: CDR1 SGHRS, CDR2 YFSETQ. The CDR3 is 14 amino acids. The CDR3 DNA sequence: TGCGCCAGCAGCTTGGTGGCAGGGGAACAGGAGCAGTACTTC. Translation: CASSLVAGEQEQYF.

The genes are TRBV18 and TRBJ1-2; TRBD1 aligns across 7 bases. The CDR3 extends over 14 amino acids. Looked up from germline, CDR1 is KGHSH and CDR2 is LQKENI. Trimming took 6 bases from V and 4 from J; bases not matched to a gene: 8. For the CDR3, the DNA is TGTGCCAGCTCTCCCGCCGGGACAGCCTATGGCTACACCTTC. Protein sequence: CASSPAGTAYGYTF.

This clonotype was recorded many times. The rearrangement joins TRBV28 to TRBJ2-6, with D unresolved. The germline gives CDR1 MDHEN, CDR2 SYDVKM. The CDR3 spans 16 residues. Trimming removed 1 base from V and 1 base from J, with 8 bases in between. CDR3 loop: CASSLYRLSGANVLTF. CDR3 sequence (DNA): TGTGCCAGCAGTTTATATCGCTTATCTGGGGCCAACGTCCTGACTTTC.

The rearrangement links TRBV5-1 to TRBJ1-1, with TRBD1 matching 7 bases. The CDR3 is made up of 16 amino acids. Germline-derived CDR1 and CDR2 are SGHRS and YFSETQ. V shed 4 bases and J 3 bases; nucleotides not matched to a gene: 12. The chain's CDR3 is CASSHGQESWDTEAFF. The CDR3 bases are TGCGCCAGCAGCCACGGACAGGAAAGCTGGGACACTGAAGCTTTCTTT.